The sequence of this T cell receptor beta chain was determined in a study of glioma-infiltrating T cells after dendritic cell vaccination. Profiling relied on immunoSEQ multiplex PCR, and the TCRdb table lists in-frame clones only, not all of them. Among 20,000 or so clones listed, roughly 89% were seen once. The CDR3 consists of 15 residues. Germline CDR1 SGDLS, CDR2 YYNGEE. The V segment lost 3 bases and the J segment 3 bases; nucleotides outside the gene matches: 2. The sample's time point: after dendritic cell vaccination, including at tumor progression/relapse. This receptor was obtained from a human donor with glioblastoma. The starting material was blood, obtained after dendritic cell vaccination. The chain uses TRBV9 and TRBJ2-5; 13 bases map to TRBD2. The DNA for the CDR3 is TGTGCCAGCAGCGGAGGACTAGCGGGGGAAGAGACCCAGTACTTC. This gives the protein CASSGGLAGEETQYF.